The 8 T cell receptor beta chains given below trace back to one sample, sequenced in a study of CD8+CD57+ T cells in acquired aplastic anemia. Template material for TCR beta VDJ and CDR3 profiling consisted of genomic DNA. TCRdb reanalysed the reads using MiXCR and keeps one entry per CDR3 protein. The top ten hold around 50% of the sample, which has 220,000 or so distinct CDR3 sequences, approximately 65% seen once. An expansion of CD8+CD57+ cells by flow cytometry had been shown in patients chosen for sequencing. Sequencing input: sorted CD4+, CD8+, or CD8+CD57+ T cells (not recorded which) from PBMCs. Every receptor here comes from a human donor with aplastic anemia.

V gene TRBV11-3 combines with J gene TRBJ2-3; 9 nucleotides align to TRBD2. Trimming removed 0 bases from V and 6 bases from J; junction bases left unmatched: 10. The CDR3 covers 17 residues. Germline V CDR1 and CDR2: SGHNT, YENEEA. CDR3 residues: CASSLDRFSGGRDTQYF. Written as DNA, the CDR3 is TGTGCCAGCAGCTTAGACCGCTTTAGCGGGGGTCGGGATACGCAGTATTTT.

This clonotype has a count of ten or more. CDR3 DNA sequence: TGTGCCAGCAGCACCGACGGGGGCCCCCCAGATACGCAGTATTTT. It yields the protein CASSTDGGPPDTQYF. This chain connects TRBV7-8 to TRBJ2-3; D possibly matches TRBD1 or TRBD2 (6 bases each). Trimming removed 5 bases at V and 4 bases at J, with 16 bases between. Germline V gene data show CDR1 as SGHVS and CDR2 as FQNEAQ. This CDR3 is 15 amino acids long.

A single count supports this clonotype. V and J are TRBV20-1 and TRBJ2-1; no clear D gene. CDR3 length: 14 amino acids. Per germline, CDR1 DFQATT and CDR2 SNEGSKA (reference sequence). CDR3 DNA: TGCAGGTTGGACCGGTCGGACTCCTACAATGAGCAGTTCTTC. This gives the protein CRLDRSDSYNEQFF.

This clonotype was detected many times. The V call is TRBV4-2, the J call TRBJ1-4; D is undetermined. This CDR3 comprises 12 residues. Per germline, CDR1 LGHNA and CDR2 YNFKEQ. Trimming left V 2 bases short and J 7 bases short, with 5 bases between. CDR3 region: CASSQLGEKLFF. The CDR3 DNA sequence: TGTGCCAGCAGCCAATTGGGTGAAAAACTGTTTTTT.

This clonotype was seen ten or more times. This chain joins TRBV20-1 and TRBJ2-1, with TRBD2 identical over 10 bases. This CDR3 comprises 16 residues. The junction had 15 bases not matched to a gene; V was cut back by 5 bases and J by 8 bases. CDR1 is DFQATT, CDR2 SNEGSKA, per germline (reference sequence). CDR3 amino acids: CSAPRKEAGGWDEQFF. As DNA, the CDR3 is TGCAGTGCTCCCCGGAAGGAAGCGGGGGGGTGGGATGAGCAGTTCTTC.

The V call is TRBV20-1, the J call TRBJ1-1; D is unresolved. Germline CDR1 reads DFQATT; CDR2 reads SNEGSKA (reference sequence). The CDR3 has 11 residues. V was clipped by 5 bases and J by 1 base, with 5 bases between them. CDR3 sequence: CSAWKNTEAFF. In nucleotides, the CDR3 is TGCAGTGCTTGGAAGAACACTGAAGCTTTCTTT.

The chain employs TRBV10-1 and TRBJ2-1, with no clear D. The V gene's germline CDR1 is WNHNN and CDR2 SYGVQD (reference sequence). V was clipped by 6 bases and J by 8 bases, with 11 bases between them. This CDR3 spans 12 amino acids. For the CDR3, the DNA is TGCGCCAGCAGCTTAGGAAGGGATGAGCAGTTCTTC. Its translation is CASSLGRDEQFF.

This rearrangement joins TRBV20-1 to TRBJ2-1; 10 nucleotides agree with TRBD2. This CDR3 has 13 residues. V trimming: 6 bases; J trimming: 7 bases; junction bases outside the gene matches: 6. Germline CDR1 is DFQATT and CDR2 is SNEGSKA (reference sequence). The chain's CDR3 is CSAAPGLANEQFF. CDR3 in DNA: TGCAGTGCCGCCCCGGGACTAGCGAATGAGCAGTTCTTC.